The subject of this entry is one TCR beta chain. Its antigen is unidentified. CDR1 is SGDLS, CDR2 YYNGEE, per germline. V shed 4 bases, J shed 2 bases, and the junction held 7 bases outside the gene matches. The CDR3 spans 15 residues. Primers included in the PCR were 60 Vbeta and 13 Jbeta primers. Here immunoSEQ multiplex PCR was the method, and the copy in TCRdb shows in-frame clones only, minus some. This table holds about 160,000 clones, 60% to 80% found once. The sample is drawn from a study of cytomegalovirus exposure and HLA in healthy donors. Study at large: A preliminary data release comprised approximately 85 million unique TCRs obtained from HLA-typed donors. Regarding the study as a whole: What was likely a sequencing artifact was a cluster of highly shared sequence variants. TCR beta sequences reportedly predicted most subjects' HLA-A and HLA-B alleles accurately. Common viral pathogens seemed, in a later analysis, to connect with several of the most significant clusters.

V and J are TRBV9 and TRBJ1-1; 8 bases align to TRBD1. This sequence originates from a woman in her 50s in good health and CMV-seropositive. Material: PBMCs. The CDR3 bases are TGTGCCAGCAGCATAGGACAGGGAGTCAACACTGAAGCTTTCTTT. Translating gives CASSIGQGVNTEAFF. Full variable domain (missing parts from reference TRBV9 and TRBJ1-1): DSGVTQTPKHLITATGQRVTLRCSPRSGDLSVYWYQQSLDQGLQFLIQYYNGEERAKGNILERFSAQQFPDLHSELNLSSLELGDSALYFCASSIGQGVNTEAFFGQGTRLTVV.